This T cell receptor beta chain was identified in a study of OX40 agonist ivuxolimab in advanced cancers. Whole-study context: Patients were infused with ivuxolimab every 2 weeks at 0.01 to 10 mg/kg. Melanoma, hepatocellular carcinoma, head and neck or renal cell cancer occurred in dose-escalation patients. Of the participants, more than 35% had some prior anti-PD-1, anti-PD-L1 or anti-CTLA-4 therapy, which was allowed. Study conclusions and caveats: CD4+ and CD8+ blood T cells expanded clonally by week 6 at 0.1 to 3.0 mg/kg.

TCRdb keeps only in-frame clones here, not all; method: immunoSEQ multiplex PCR. The sample lists tens of thousands of clones, about 88% seen once, with 0.25% to 0.35% in the top ten. Details on this clone: Its specificity is not known.

CDR1 is SNHLY and CDR2 is FYNNEI in the germline V gene. V lost 6 bases and J 5 bases, leaving 17 bases between the germline ends. The CDR3 runs 15 residues. This clonotype was sampled from an adult with an advanced solid tumor such as melanoma, head and neck, liver or kidney cancer. Here the sequenced sample was CD4+ or CD8+ T cells sorted from blood, taken in a trial of the OX40 agonist ivuxolimab. This sequence joins TRBV2 and TRBJ1-5; D is possibly TRBD1 (5 bases). The CDR3 sequence is CASRPGSGSDQPQHF. The CDR3, as DNA: TGTGCCAGCAGGCCAGGGTCAGGGTCGGATCAGCCCCAGCATTTT.